This TCR beta chain is drawn from a study of blood T cell repertoires in COVID-19. This clone was counted once. The V end was cut by 2 bases, the J end by 5 bases, with 14 bases between. The CDR3 consists of 15 residues. Per germline, CDR1 SGHRS and CDR2 YFSETQ. Original processing notes: The authors estimated nucleated cell counts from reference gene primer amplification. The table came from immunoSEQ multiplex PCR; TCRdb's copy has only in-frame clones and leaves some out. That table furnishes V, J and clone size, whereas the DNA furnished D and trimming. Altogether approximately 450,000 clones are present, around 88% being singletons, with the ten largest covering about 4.5%.

The sequenced sample was peripheral blood. This TCR was recovered from a woman aged 25 to 39 with acute or convalescent COVID-19. The gene calls are TRBV5-1 and TRBJ2-1, with a possible D match to TRBD1 (6 bases). The CDR3: CASSFSDRFNNEQFF. In DNA form, the CDR3 reads TGCGCCAGCAGCTTTTCGGACAGATTTAACAATGAGCAGTTCTTC.